Presented here are 29 T cell receptor beta chains from one specimen sequenced in a study of tumor-infiltrating lymphocytes in primary liver carcinoma. The roughly 17-31 mg bulk tissue piece was not sorted before simultaneous RNA and DNA extraction. The authors made TCR beta cDNA from 400 to 600 ng total RNA with a constant-region primer. For TCR beta, libraries were produced by three nested multiplex PCR rounds using slightly modified ARM-PCR. Rounds one and two of PCR, each of 10 cycles, were primed with TRBV1-TRBV30 forward primers and a C-beta reverse primer. A single record per CDR3 protein comes from TCRdb applying MiXCR to the multiplex PCR reads. The table records under 130,000 distinct CDR3 sequences, roughly 80% of them present only once. The sequencing sample was made of liver tumor tissue from sampling region 3. Subset of the sample: tumor region T3, left-lateral pole. These receptors came from a man aged 35-49 years with primary liver carcinoma and hepatitis B virus infection.

In the case of this clonotype: One junction end does not reproduce the germline sequence, and a read error may be involved. This sequence joins TRBV4-3 and TRBJ1-2; D remains ambiguous. Per the germline V gene, CDR1 is LGHNA and CDR2 is YSLEER. The CDR3 length is 15 residues. The CDR3 here is CASSQEVKVSYDYAF. CDR3 bases: TGCGCCAGCAGCCAAGAGGTGAAGGTGAGCTATGACTACGCCTTC.

As to this clonotype: The CDR3 does not end in the conserved phenylalanine or tryptophan, so this is likely a read error. The genes are TRBV4-2 and TRBJ2-5; no definite D call. Per germline, CDR1 LGHNA and CDR2 YNFKEQ. The CDR3 spans 12 residues. For the CDR3, the DNA is TGTACCAGCAGCCAATGGGGAGAGACCCAGTACTTA. The encoded protein is CTSSQWGETQYL.

V gene TRBV6-2 or TRBV6-3 combines with J gene TRBJ2-2; the match to TRBD1 covers 10 bases. CDR3 length: 15 amino acids. Germline V lookup: CDR1 MNHEY, CDR2 SVGEGT. J lost 6 bases, V lost 5 bases, and 6 bases had no gene match. The CDR3 loop reads CASSQGDRGAGELFF. CDR3 nucleotide sequence: TGTGCCAGCAGTCAGGGGGACAGGGGTGCCGGGGAGCTGTTTTTT.

About this clonotype: A read error may account for a junction end that differs from germline. The V and J genes are TRBV4-3 and TRBJ2-2, with 7 bases lining up with TRBD1. The CDR3 is 16 residues long. CDR1 is LGHNA and CDR2 is YSLEER in the germline V gene. The CDR3 reads CASSPKTGYPPRELFF. DNA of the CDR3: TGCGCCAGCAGCCCAAAGACAGGGTATCCCCCCAGGGAGTTGTTTTTT.

In regard to this clonotype: The junction departs from the called germline gene at one end, perhaps through a read error. This chain uses TRBV6-5 with TRBJ2-3; 9 bases are shared with TRBD1. Germline V gene sequence: CDR1 MNHEY, CDR2 SVGAGI. The CDR3 runs to 14 residues. DNA of the CDR3: TGTGCCAGTAGGCCGGGACAGGGCACAGATACGCGGTATTTT. This translates into CASRPGQGTDTRYF.

Comment on this clonotype: The junction and the germline gene differ at one end; a read error may be behind it. The chain uses TRBV5-6 and TRBJ1-1, with D possibly matching TRBD1 (5 bases). The germline gives CDR1 SGHDT, CDR2 YYEEEE. The CDR3 totals 14 residues. CDR3 sequence: CASSLAQTVAEAFF. For the CDR3, the DNA is TGTGCCAGCAGCTTGGCACAGACAGTGGCTGAAGCCTTCTTT.

Concerning this clonotype itself: The junction departs from germline at one end; a sequencing error may be responsible. The chain employs TRBV28 and TRBJ2-7; 9 bases agree with TRBD1. The length of the CDR3 is 12 residues. Germline loops: CDR1 MDHEN, CDR2 SYDVKM. As DNA, the CDR3 is TGTGCCAGCAAGGGACAGGGCCACAAGCAATACTTC. This gives the protein CASKGQGHKQYF. Complete variable domain (other parts from reference TRBV28 and TRBJ2-7): DVKVTQSSRYLVKRTGEKVFLECVQDMDHENMFWYRQDPGLGLRLIYFSYDVKMKEKGDIPEGYSVSREKKERFSLILESASTNQTSMYLCASKGQGHKQYFGPGTRLTVT.

Turning to this clonotype: Compared with germline, one end of the junction differs, possibly owing to a read error. The rearrangement joins TRBV11-2 to TRBJ2-2, with a weak D call TRBD1 (6 bases). The CDR3 spans 16 residues. Germline V gene sequence: CDR1 SGHAT, CDR2 FQNNGV. The CDR3 DNA is TGTGCCAGGAGCTTGCAGGGGTTTTCAGGCCCCGGGGAACTGTTTTTT. Its protein is CARSLQGFSGPGELFF.

Comment on this clonotype: The germline gene is not matched at one end of the junction; a read error may be the cause. This rearrangement joins TRBV11-1 to TRBJ2-2; possible D gene TRBD1, 6 bases. Germline CDR1 reads SGHAT; CDR2 reads FQDESV (reference sequence). The length of the CDR3 is 13 residues. The CDR3 nucleotides read TGTACCAACAGCTTTTGGGACACAGGGGAGCTGTTTTTT. It specifies CTNSFWDTGELFF.

Comment on this clonotype: The junction shows a germline mismatch at one end, possibly a read error. The chain uses TRBV7-3 and TRBJ2-2, with 7 bases identical to TRBD2. The CDR3 consists of 16 residues. Germline V lookup: CDR1 SGHTA, CDR2 FQGTGA. CDR3 in amino acids: CASNLNPGGMAGELFF. The CDR3 DNA reads TGTGCCAGCAACTTAAACCCCGGGGGGATGGCCGGGGAGCTGTTTTTT. Supplemented by reference TRBV7-3 and TRBJ2-2, the full variable domain reads GAGVSQTPSNKVTEKGKYVELRCDPISGHTALYWYRQSLGQGPEFLIYFQGTGAADDSGLPNDRFFAVRPEGSVSTLKIQRTERGDSAVYLCASNLNPGGMAGELFFGEGSRLTVL.

With respect to this clonotype: The junction differs from germline at one of its ends, possibly a read error. This chain joins TRBV25-1 and TRBJ2-1; 9 positions agree with TRBD2. Germline CDR1 is MGHDK and CDR2 is SYGVNS. There are 14 residues in the CDR3. The CDR3 DNA reads TGTGCCAGTACAGCGGGAGGCTACTACAGTGAGCAGTTCTTC. Amino acids: CASTAGGYYSEQFF.

This clonotype came up a few times. A much bigger clone sits one base away, suggesting this may be a read error. The genes are TRBV5-8 and TRBJ2-7; TRBD2 agrees at 8 bases. The germline V gene has CDR1 SGHTS and CDR2 YDEGEE. The J segment lost 3 bases and the V segment lost 4 bases, leaving 6 bases of the junction unmatched. The length of the CDR3 is 14 residues. DNA for the CDR3: TGTGCCAGCAGCCACTACGGGGGGGGCTACGAGCAGTACTTC. Translated, it gives CASSHYGGGYEQYF.

This clonotype has ten or more counts. This chain joins TRBV19 and TRBJ1-5; D gene ambiguous. Per the germline V gene, CDR1 is LNHDA and CDR2 is SQIVND (reference sequence). The CDR3 sequence is 13 residues long. V was shortened by 5 bases and J by 5 bases, with 10 bases between the two germline ends. This CDR3 is CASSSGFDQPQHF. The CDR3 bases are TGTGCCAGTAGTTCTGGATTCGATCAGCCCCAGCATTTT. The full variable domain, completed using reference TRBV19 and TRBJ1-5, is DGGITQSPKYLFRKEGQNVTLSCEQNLNHDAMYWYRQDPGQGLRLIYYSQIVNDFQKGDIAEGYSVSREKKESFPLTVTSAQKNPTAFYLCASSSGFDQPQHFGDGTRLSIL.

Details on this clonotype: Since no conserved phenylalanine or tryptophan closes the CDR3, a read error is the likely cause. The chain uses TRBV10-2 and TRBJ2-3, with 7 bases aligning to TRBD2. Germline V gives CDR1 WSHSY, CDR2 SAAADI. With V trimmed by 0 bases and J by 6 bases, 6 bases remained unmatched. CDR3 length: 15 residues. The chain's CDR3 is CASSESKAGVDTQYC. The DNA of the CDR3 is TGCGCCAGCAGTGAGTCAAAGGCGGGAGTGGATACGCAGTATTGT.

On this clonotype itself: This likely comes from a read error, as the CDR3 has no conserved phenylalanine or tryptophan at its end. The chain carries TRBV6-2 or TRBV6-3 and TRBJ2-7; possibly TRBD2 for D (5 bases). The CDR3 sequence is 14 residues long. The V and J ends lost 6 bases and 3 bases respectively, with 15 bases between them. In germline, CDR1 is MNHEY, CDR2 SVGEGT. CDR3 in DNA: TGTGCCAGCAGCTCCCTACTAGTGGACTACGAGCAGTACTTA. It translates to CASSSLLVDYEQYL.

By frequency in the sample, this clonotype is medium-sized. This chain joins TRBV11-1 and TRBJ2-1; no firm D call. V was pared by 5 bases and J by 0 bases, with 14 bases between. CDR1 is SGHAT and CDR2 is FQDESV in the germline V gene (reference sequence). The CDR3 has 16 amino acids. In DNA form, the CDR3 reads TGTGCCAGCAGCCCCCGGGTGGCGGACTCCTACAATGAGCAGTTCTTC. Its translation: CASSPRVADSYNEQFF.

Regarding this clonotype: Here the CDR3 omits its conserved ending phenylalanine or tryptophan, so a read error is the likely source. The chain uses TRBV29-1 and TRBJ2-3; D gene unclear. V dropped 3 bases and J dropped 4 bases, with 14 bases sitting between them. CDR1 is SQVTM, CDR2 ANQGSEA, per germline. The CDR3 has 14 residues. CDR3 protein: CSVELAQAADTQYS. In DNA, the CDR3 is TGCAGCGTTGAGTTGGCCCAAGCCGCAGATACGCAGTATTCT.

On this clonotype itself: One junction end disagrees with the germline gene, perhaps due to a read error. The chain has TRBV30 and TRBJ2-5, with 11 bases identical to TRBD2. Per the germline V gene, CDR1 is GTSNPN and CDR2 is SVGIG (reference sequence). The CDR3 sequence is 14 residues long. The CDR3 nucleotides are TGTTCCTGGGGCACTAGCGGGGGTCGCGAGACCCATTACTTC. It codes for CSWGTSGGRETHYF.

In regard to this clonotype: Its ends do not fully match the called genes, so a read error is possible. The chain recombines TRBV4-2 with TRBJ2-3; D ambiguous. The CDR3 is 16 residues long. Germline CDR1 LGHNA, CDR2 YNFKEQ. The DNA for the CDR3 is TGTGCCAGCAGCCAACCGCGTTCAGATTACACATATACGCAGTATTTT. Amino acids: CASSQPRSDYTYTQYF.

About this clonotype itself: The conserved closing phenylalanine or tryptophan is absent in this CDR3, likely reflecting a read error. V usage is TRBV6-5 and J usage is TRBJ2-1; 9 bases fit TRBD1. CDR1 and CDR2 (germline): MNHEY, SVGAGI. The CDR3 has 14 amino acids. Unmatched junction bases numbered 8, after V lost 5 bases and J lost 9 bases. CDR3 sequence (DNA): TGTGCCAGCAGTCAAGGGGGACAGGGCCGTGAGCAGTTCTTA. Translated: CASSQGGQGREQFL.

This chain links TRBV5-1 with TRBJ2-1, with unresolved D. Germline CDR1 is SGHRS and CDR2 is YFSETQ. CDR3 length: 15 amino acids. The V and J ends lost 5 bases and 12 bases respectively, with 24 bases between them. The CDR3 DNA reads as TGCGCCAGCAGATCCTTGCCGGGCCTAAGGGATGGGCAGTTCTTC. It yields the protein CASRSLPGLRDGQFF.

Of note for this clonotype: Without the conserved terminal phenylalanine or tryptophan, this CDR3 likely stems from a read error. The V call is TRBV5-1, the J call TRBJ2-5; maybe TRBD2 (5 bases). Germline V gene sequence: CDR1 SGHRS, CDR2 YFSETQ. The CDR3 covers 14 residues. The CDR3 DNA follows: TGCGCCAGTAGCTTGGGAGCGAACCAAGAGACCCAGTACTCC. This codes for CASSLGANQETQYS.

A note on this clonotype: A much bigger clone sits one base away, suggesting this may be a read error. This chain connects TRBV30 to TRBJ2-1; D not certain. V lost 5 bases, J lost 5 bases, and 10 bases lay in between. CDR3 length: 12 amino acids. Germline CDR1 and CDR2: GTSNPN and SVGIG (reference sequence). The DNA of the CDR3 is TGTGCCTGGCGTCACTCTAACAATGAGCAGTTCTTC. It is translated as CAWRHSNNEQFF.

Points on this clonotype: The junction differs from germline at one of its ends, possibly a read error. The chain joins TRBV11-2 to TRBJ2-3, with 7 bases lining up with TRBD2. The CDR3 has 16 residues. CDR1 and CDR2 (germline): SGHAT, FQNNGV. The CDR3 DNA reads TGCGCCAGCAGCTCCCCGGGACTATCGGGAGTGGACACGCAGTATTTT. Protein: CASSSPGLSGVDTQYF.

J is TRBJ2-7 and V is TRBV6-2 or TRBV6-3; 8 bases are a match to TRBD2. The CDR3 loop spans 18 amino acids. Looked up from germline, CDR1 is MNHEY and CDR2 is SVGEGT. The junction had 21 bases not matched to a gene; V was cut back by 4 bases and J by 7 bases. The CDR3 DNA sequence: TGTGCCAGCAGTTTATCGAGGACTATCGGGAGGGCCCTGCAAGAGCAGTACTTC. It specifies CASSLSRTIGRALQEQYF.

This clonotype was observed at least ten times. A read error may explain this, as a much larger clone is one base away. V gene TRBV7-8 combines with J gene TRBJ2-7; D remains unclear. The CDR3 contains 15 residues. Germline assignment: CDR1 SGHVS and CDR2 FQNEAQ. For the CDR3, the DNA is TGTGCCAGCAGCTTATTGAGCCTGAGCTCCTACGAGCAGTGCTTC. It encodes CASSLLSLSSYEQCF.

To note about this clonotype: The junction differs from germline at one of its ends, possibly a read error. The V call is TRBV24-1, the J call TRBJ2-2, with D perhaps matching TRBD1 or TRBD2 (5 bases each). The CDR3 is 15 amino acids. CDR1 and CDR2 from the germline V gene are KGHDR and SFDVKD. CDR3: CATSEGNYDTRELFF. The CDR3, as DNA: TGCGCCACCAGTGAGGGGAATTACGACACCAGGGAGCTGTTTTTT.

Details on this clonotype: Given the absence of the conserved phenylalanine or tryptophan at the CDR3 end, a read error is likely. CDR3 bases: TGTGCCAGCAGCCTTGGGACAGGGAATTCACACCTCCACTTG. Translation gives CASSLGTGNSHLHL. The J gene is TRBJ1-6, the V gene TRBV6-1, with 9 bases fitting TRBD1. CDR3 length: 14 amino acids. Germline lookup yields CDR1 MNHNS and CDR2 SASEGT.

Remarks on this clonotype: Germline and junction disagree at one end, which may indicate a read error. The chain recombines TRBV12-3 or TRBV12-4 with TRBJ2-1, with 12 bases identical to TRBD2. The length of the CDR3 is 15 residues. Here the CDR3 reads CTSSLGLAGWVWQFF. The CDR3 nucleotides read TGTACCAGCAGCCTAGGACTAGCGGGATGGGTTTGGCAGTTCTTC.